This is a list of T cell receptor beta chains from one sample in a study of T cell responses to AZD1222 COVID-19 vaccine. Data came from immunoSEQ multiplex PCR; TCRdb stores just in-frame clones and leaves some out. The table lists 100,000 to 150,000 clones, approximately 94% of them singletons. Sequencing was performed on peripheral blood, taken on day 0 of AZD1222 vaccination. These TCRs come from an adult in good health. The CDR3 runs from the conserved cysteine through the conserved F or W. Fields, in order: J gene, D gene, V gene, CDR3 DNA, CDR3 protein. A D gene is named only where the DNA matches it firmly.

j_gene: TRBJ1-2; d_gene: TRBD1; v_gene: TRBV29-1; CDR3nt: TGCAGCGTTCTACCGACTTCCCGGACAGGGGTTGATGGCTACACCTTC; CDR3aa: CSVLPTSRTGVDGYTF
j_gene: TRBJ2-2; d_gene: .; v_gene: TRBV4-2; CDR3nt: TGTGCCAGCAGCCAAGTGGGGTCGGGCGGGGAGCTGTTTTTT; CDR3aa: CASSQVGSGGELFF
j_gene: TRBJ2-3; d_gene: .; v_gene: TRBV7-9; CDR3nt: TGTGCCAGCAGCTTGGACAAACCCACAGATACGCAGTATTTT; CDR3aa: CASSLDKPTDTQYF
j_gene: TRBJ2-7; d_gene: .; v_gene: TRBV11-3; CDR3nt: TGTGCCAGCAGCTCCAGGGGGGCCTACGAGCAGTACTTC; CDR3aa: CASSSRGAYEQYF
j_gene: TRBJ1-2; d_gene: TRBD1; v_gene: TRBV27; CDR3nt: TGTGCCAGCAGCCGGGACAGGGGGTCCTATGGCTACACCTTC; CDR3aa: CASSRDRGSYGYTF
j_gene: TRBJ2-7; d_gene: TRBD2; v_gene: TRBV18; CDR3nt: TGTGCCAGCTCACCACTGTTAAGGACTAGCGGGAGAAAAGGAACCTACGAGCAGTACTTC; CDR3aa: CASSPLLRTSGRKGTYEQYF
j_gene: TRBJ1-5; d_gene: .; v_gene: TRBV19; CDR3nt: TGTGCCAGTAATTCGAAATTCAATCAGCCCCAGCATTTT; CDR3aa: CASNSKFNQPQHF
j_gene: TRBJ2-7; d_gene: .; v_gene: TRBV28; CDR3nt: TGTGCCAGCAGTTTACCGGGACTCCGCTCCTACGAGCAGTACTTC; CDR3aa: CASSLPGLRSYEQYF
j_gene: TRBJ2-7; d_gene: .; v_gene: TRBV6-5; CDR3nt: TGTGCCAGCAGTTACCACAGTGACTACGAGCAGTACTTC; CDR3aa: CASSYHSDYEQYF
j_gene: TRBJ2-3; d_gene: .; v_gene: TRBV4-3; CDR3nt: TGCGCCAGCAGCCAAGATCAGGAGCGCCTTAGCACAGATACGCAGTATTTT; CDR3aa: CASSQDQERLSTDTQYF
j_gene: TRBJ1-5; d_gene: .; v_gene: TRBV4-2; CDR3nt: TGTGCCAGCAGCCAAGAAGGCCGACCGGGGCAGCCCCAGCATTTT; CDR3aa: CASSQEGRPGQPQHF
j_gene: TRBJ2-7; d_gene: TRBD2; v_gene: TRBV5-1; CDR3nt: TGCGCCAGCAGCTTGAGGAGCGGGAGTCTCTCCTACGAGCAGTACTTC; CDR3aa: CASSLRSGSLSYEQYF
j_gene: TRBJ2-3; d_gene: .; v_gene: TRBV7-9; CDR3nt: TGTGCCAGCAGCTTAGGGGTCACAGATACGCAGTATTTT; CDR3aa: CASSLGVTDTQYF
j_gene: TRBJ1-5; d_gene: TRBD1; v_gene: TRBV19; CDR3nt: TGTGCCAGTAAGGACAGGGGTTATAGCAATCAGCCCCAGCATTTT; CDR3aa: CASKDRGYSNQPQHF
j_gene: TRBJ2-3; d_gene: .; v_gene: TRBV28; CDR3nt: TGTGCCAGCAGTGGGGGGCTGGATACGCAGTATTTT; CDR3aa: CASSGGLDTQYF
j_gene: TRBJ2-3; d_gene: TRBD2; v_gene: TRBV10-3; CDR3nt: TGTGCCATCAGTCCTAACGGGGGGGAGTACAAAGATACGCAGTATTTT; CDR3aa: CAISPNGGEYKDTQYF
j_gene: TRBJ2-1; d_gene: TRBD2; v_gene: TRBV19; CDR3nt: TGTGCCGGGGGGACTAGCGGGAGCTCCTACAATGAGCAGTTCTTC; CDR3aa: CAGGTSGSSYNEQFF
j_gene: TRBJ2-1; d_gene: TRBD2; v_gene: TRBV14; CDR3nt: TGTGCCAGCAGCCAACTAGTGCCTAGCGGGAGCAATGAGCAGTTCTTC; CDR3aa: CASSQLVPSGSNEQFF
j_gene: TRBJ1-1; d_gene: TRBD1; v_gene: TRBV25-1; CDR3nt: TGTGCCAGCAGTGGATACAGGGGGCTCACTGAAGCTTTCTTT; CDR3aa: CASSGYRGLTEAFF
j_gene: TRBJ2-7; d_gene: .; v_gene: TRBV6-2/TRBV6-3; CDR3nt: TGTGCCAGCAGCTATCTCGGGAGCATGGCCTACGAGCAGTACTTC; CDR3aa: CASSYLGSMAYEQYF
j_gene: TRBJ2-2; d_gene: .; v_gene: TRBV4-1; CDR3nt: TGCGCCAGCAGCCAAGATGAAGGGGGAGGCACCGGGGAGCTGTTTTTT; CDR3aa: CASSQDEGGGTGELFF
j_gene: TRBJ2-7; d_gene: TRBD2; v_gene: TRBV18; CDR3nt: TGTGCCAGCTTCCCGGGACTAGCGGGAGTAGAGGAGCAGTACTTC; CDR3aa: CASFPGLAGVEEQYF
j_gene: TRBJ2-7; d_gene: .; v_gene: TRBV5-6; CDR3nt: TGTGCCAGCAGCTTGCGGTCCGAGCAGTACTTC; CDR3aa: CASSLRSEQYF